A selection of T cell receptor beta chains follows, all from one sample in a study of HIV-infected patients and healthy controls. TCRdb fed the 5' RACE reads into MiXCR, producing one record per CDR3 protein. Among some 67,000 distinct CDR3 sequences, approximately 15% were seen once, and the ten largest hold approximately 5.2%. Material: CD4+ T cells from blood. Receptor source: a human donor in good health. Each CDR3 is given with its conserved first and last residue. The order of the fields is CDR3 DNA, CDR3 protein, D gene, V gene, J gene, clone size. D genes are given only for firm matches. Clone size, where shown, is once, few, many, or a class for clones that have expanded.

DNA: TGTGCCTGGAGTCCCCGGTTGTGGGACGCCAATTCACCCCTCCACTTT
CDR3: CAWSPRLWDANSPLHF
D: NA
V: TRBV30
J: TRBJ1-6
size: NA

DNA: TGCGCCAGCAGCTTGGCGGCGGGGCAGGACATTCAGTACTTC
CDR3: CASSLAAGQDIQYF
D: NA
V: TRBV5-1
J: TRBJ2-4
size: many

DNA: TGCGCCAGCAGCTTAGGACACCGGGACACGAACACCGGGGAGCTGTTTTTT
CDR3: CASSLGHRDTNTGELFF
D: NA
V: TRBV5-1
J: TRBJ2-2
size: many

DNA: TGTGCCACCAGTGCGAACAGGGGAAGCAATCAGCCCCAGCATTTT
CDR3: CATSANRGSNQPQHF
D: TRBD1
V: TRBV24-1
J: TRBJ1-5
size: many

DNA: TGTGCCAGCAGCCGGGACTGGAAAAGCACAGATACGCAGTATTTT
CDR3: CASSRDWKSTDTQYF
D: NA
V: TRBV5-6
J: TRBJ2-3
size: NA

DNA: TGTGCCAGCAGTTTAGGGGCGAACACCGGGGAGCTGTTTTTT
CDR3: CASSLGANTGELFF
D: NA
V: TRBV12-3/TRBV12-4
J: TRBJ2-2
size: NA

DNA: TGTGCCAGCAGCCTAAGTCTACGGGCCAAGAGTTCACCCCTCCACTTT
CDR3: CASSLSLRAKSSPLHF
D: NA
V: TRBV7-9
J: TRBJ1-6
size: NA

DNA: TGTGCCAGCAGCGAAAGGACTAGCAGGAACATTCAGTACTTC
CDR3: CASSERTSRNIQYF
D: TRBD2
V: TRBV6-1
J: TRBJ2-4
size: few

DNA: TGTGCCAGCAGTTTAGTGGCTAGCGGGAACAATGAGCAGTTCTTC
CDR3: CASSLVASGNNEQFF
D: TRBD2
V: TRBV12-3/TRBV12-4
J: TRBJ2-1
size: NA

DNA: TGTGCCTGCTCTACGGACAGGGGGCAGAGAAACACCATATATTTT
CDR3: CACSTDRGQRNTIYF
D: TRBD1
V: TRBV6-5
J: TRBJ1-3
size: few

DNA: TGTGCCAGCAGTATACGACAGGGGCTAAACACTGAAGCTTTCTTT
CDR3: CASSIRQGLNTEAFF
D: TRBD1
V: TRBV12-3/TRBV12-4
J: TRBJ1-1
size: few

DNA: TGCAGCGTGTTAATCGGGACTCCACTCACAGATACGCAGTATTTT
CDR3: CSVLIGTPLTDTQYF
D: NA
V: TRBV29-1
J: TRBJ2-3
size: many

DNA: TGTGCCTGGACCACCGGACAGGGGGCGGGCGGCTACACCTTC
CDR3: CAWTTGQGAGGYTF
D: TRBD1
V: TRBV30
J: TRBJ1-2
size: NA

DNA: TGCAGTGCTACCCCGGGACAGGGAGTGAAGACCCAGTACTTC
CDR3: CSATPGQGVKTQYF
D: TRBD1
V: TRBV20-1
J: TRBJ2-5
size: few

DNA: TGTGCCAGCAGTCGCCCGGGACAGGGCTCTGGAAACACCATATATTTT
CDR3: CASSRPGQGSGNTIYF
D: TRBD1
V: TRBV28
J: TRBJ1-3
size: NA

DNA: TGTGCCTTTGGGGACAAGGCGAGGGGTACAGATACGCAGTATTTT
CDR3: CAFGDKARGTDTQYF
D: NA
V: TRBV2
J: TRBJ2-3
size: few

DNA: TGTGCCAGCTCACCGGGACTAGCGGGAGCAAGGTACAATGAGCAGTTCTTC
CDR3: CASSPGLAGARYNEQFF
D: TRBD2
V: TRBV18
J: TRBJ2-1
size: NA

DNA: TGTGCCAGCAAGGTCGAGGGTGCCCTCAATGAGCAGTTCTTC
CDR3: CASKVEGALNEQFF
D: NA
V: TRBV2
J: TRBJ2-1
size: many

DNA: TGTGCCAGCTCACATATCGAGGGAGGGGATACGCAGTATTTT
CDR3: CASSHIEGGDTQYF
D: TRBD2
V: TRBV18
J: TRBJ2-3
size: few

DNA: TGCAGCGTGGGCAGGGGAAATGGGGAGCTGTTTTTT
CDR3: CSVGRGNGELFF
D: NA
V: TRBV29-1
J: TRBJ2-2
size: NA

DNA: TGTGCCAGCAGGGGGGGGGATACGCAGTATTTT
CDR3: CASRGGDTQYF
D: TRBD2
V: TRBV11-2
J: TRBJ2-3
size: many

DNA: TGTGCCAGCAGCCAAGACTATCTCGGGAGCTCCTATAATTCACCCCTCCACTTT
CDR3: CASSQDYLGSSYNSPLHF
D: NA
V: TRBV3-1
J: TRBJ1-6
size: few

DNA: TGTGCCAGCAGCTTAGGGGTCGGAGAGACCCAGTACTTC
CDR3: CASSLGVGETQYF
D: NA
V: TRBV7-6
J: TRBJ2-5
size: NA

DNA: TGCAGTGCTAGAGGAGGCGTAGGGGAGGATGAAAAACTGTTTTTT
CDR3: CSARGGVGEDEKLFF
D: NA
V: TRBV20-1
J: TRBJ1-4
size: NA

DNA: TGTGCCAGCAGCCATTCGATAAGCGTTCAGCCCCAGCATTTT
CDR3: CASSHSISVQPQHF
D: NA
V: TRBV3-1
J: TRBJ1-5
size: many

DNA: TGTGCCAGCAGCCCGGGACAAGCAGAGACCCAGTACTTC
CDR3: CASSPGQAETQYF
D: NA
V: TRBV7-2
J: TRBJ2-5
size: few

DNA: TGTGCCACCAGTGCGTTCGGGGGAGGGAACACCGGGGAGCTGTTTTTT
CDR3: CATSAFGGGNTGELFF
D: NA
V: TRBV24-1
J: TRBJ2-2
size: few

DNA: TGCAGTGCTAAACTAGCGGGAGCAGATACGCAGTATTTT
CDR3: CSAKLAGADTQYF
D: TRBD2
V: TRBV20-1
J: TRBJ2-3
size: NA

DNA: TGTGCCAGCAGTTTACTAGACAGGGTAAAAGACGAGCAGTACTTC
CDR3: CASSLLDRVKDEQYF
D: TRBD1
V: TRBV28
J: TRBJ2-7
size: NA

DNA: TGCGCCAGCAGCCAAACTAGCGGGGGCTCGGAGACCCAGTACTTC
CDR3: CASSQTSGGSETQYF
D: TRBD2
V: TRBV5-1
J: TRBJ2-5
size: NA

DNA: TGCGCCAGCAGCAGATATGGGGGAGGTATGCAATTAGCTGCCAAAAACATTCAGTACTTC
CDR3: CASSRYGGGMQLAAKNIQYF
D: NA
V: TRBV5-1
J: TRBJ2-4
size: NA

DNA: TGTGCCAGCAGCATAGGGGGGGCTGCTGAAAAACTGTTTTTT
CDR3: CASSIGGAAEKLFF
D: NA
V: TRBV28
J: TRBJ1-4
size: NA

DNA: TGTGCCAGCACGTTGACTAGTACGGGTGAGCAGTTCTTC
CDR3: CASTLTSTGEQFF
D: NA
V: TRBV6-2/TRBV6-3
J: TRBJ2-1
size: many

DNA: TGTGCCAGCAGCCCCCGTAGGCTCACCGGGGAGCTGTTTTTT
CDR3: CASSPRRLTGELFF
D: NA
V: TRBV7-8
J: TRBJ2-2
size: NA

DNA: TGTGCCAGCAGCCGTAGTCGGGGGACAGATGCAACTAATGAAAAACTGTTTTTT
CDR3: CASSRSRGTDATNEKLFF
D: TRBD1
V: TRBV11-1
J: TRBJ1-4
size: many

DNA: TGCAGCGTTGGAGTGAAAGACGGCTATGGCTACACCTTC
CDR3: CSVGVKDGYGYTF
D: NA
V: TRBV29-1
J: TRBJ1-2
size: many

DNA: TGTGCCAGCAGCTTGTCTCGTAATAATTACGAGCAGTACTTC
CDR3: CASSLSRNNYEQYF
D: NA
V: TRBV11-2
J: TRBJ2-7
size: many

DNA: TGTGCCAGCAGCTTATCCCGGGACAGGGAAAGCTCTGGGGCCAACGTCCTGACTTTC
CDR3: CASSLSRDRESSGANVLTF
D: TRBD1
V: TRBV7-2
J: TRBJ2-6
size: NA

DNA: TGTGCCAGCGGTCGGGGACTAGCGGGACCAACCCCCTACAATGAGCAGTTCTTC
CDR3: CASGRGLAGPTPYNEQFF
D: TRBD2
V: TRBV6-2/TRBV6-3
J: TRBJ2-1
size: NA

DNA: TGCAGTGCTAGAGGAGCGTTGGGACGCCCGAACACTGAAGCTTTCTTT
CDR3: CSARGALGRPNTEAFF
D: NA
V: TRBV20-1
J: TRBJ1-1
size: many

DNA: TGTGCCAGCAAATGGAAAGACACCGGGGAGCTGTTTTTT
CDR3: CASKWKDTGELFF
D: NA
V: TRBV13
J: TRBJ2-2
size: NA

DNA: TGTGCCAGCAGCCAATCAGCGGGGGGGCAGACAGATACGCAGTATTTT
CDR3: CASSQSAGGQTDTQYF
D: TRBD2
V: TRBV3-1
J: TRBJ2-3
size: many

DNA: TGTGCCAGCAGTGGTGGGGGAAGAGATCAGCCCCAGCATTTT
CDR3: CASSGGGRDQPQHF
D: NA
V: TRBV2
J: TRBJ1-5
size: few

DNA: TGTGCCAGCAGTCGGTCCGGAGAAATCGCCACTGAAGCTTTCTTT
CDR3: CASSRSGEIATEAFF
D: NA
V: TRBV5-5
J: TRBJ1-1
size: many

DNA: TGTGCCAGTAGTATGGGAGGCGGGGGCAGACGGAGCAATCAGCCCCAGCATTTT
CDR3: CASSMGGGGRRSNQPQHF
D: NA
V: TRBV19
J: TRBJ1-5
size: NA

DNA: TGTGCCAGCAGCTCCGGACAGGGAGTCAGGCAGTACTTC
CDR3: CASSSGQGVRQYF
D: TRBD1
V: TRBV11-3
J: TRBJ2-7
size: many

DNA: TGTGCCAGCAGTCAGAGACAGGGCTACCAGCCCCAGCATTTT
CDR3: CASSQRQGYQPQHF
D: TRBD1
V: TRBV6-2/TRBV6-3
J: TRBJ1-5
size: few

DNA: TGTGCCAGCAGGGTCCTTAGCGGGGGGAAGGATACGCAGTATTTT
CDR3: CASRVLSGGKDTQYF
D: TRBD2
V: TRBV7-9
J: TRBJ2-3
size: once

DNA: TGTGCCAGCGGAAAATCAAGCAACTATGGCTACACCTTC
CDR3: CASGKSSNYGYTF
D: NA
V: TRBV12-3/TRBV12-4
J: TRBJ1-2
size: NA

DNA: TGTGCCAGCTCACCGAATGCAGCGGATGAAGCTTTCTTT
CDR3: CASSPNAADEAFF
D: NA
V: TRBV18
J: TRBJ1-1
size: few

DNA: TGTGCCAGCAGCTTGCGTCTTCGGGCTCGGGGTTCCCTCTCTGGAAACACCATATATTTT
CDR3: CASSLRLRARGSLSGNTIYF
D: NA
V: TRBV5-6
J: TRBJ1-3
size: few

DNA: TGTGCCAGCAGCCCACGGGTTGGGGCAGTGGTAGGCTACACCTTC
CDR3: CASSPRVGAVVGYTF
D: NA
V: TRBV7-8
J: TRBJ1-2
size: once

DNA: TGTGCCAGCAGCTTGTTTTTCGGGGGCGCGAACTATGGCTACACCTTC
CDR3: CASSLFFGGANYGYTF
D: NA
V: TRBV5-4
J: TRBJ1-2
size: few

DNA: TGTGCCAGCAGTTTATTTATTACCCAGACTAGCGGGAGAAGGGAGACCCAGTACTTC
CDR3: CASSLFITQTSGRRETQYF
D: TRBD2
V: TRBV28
J: TRBJ2-5
size: few